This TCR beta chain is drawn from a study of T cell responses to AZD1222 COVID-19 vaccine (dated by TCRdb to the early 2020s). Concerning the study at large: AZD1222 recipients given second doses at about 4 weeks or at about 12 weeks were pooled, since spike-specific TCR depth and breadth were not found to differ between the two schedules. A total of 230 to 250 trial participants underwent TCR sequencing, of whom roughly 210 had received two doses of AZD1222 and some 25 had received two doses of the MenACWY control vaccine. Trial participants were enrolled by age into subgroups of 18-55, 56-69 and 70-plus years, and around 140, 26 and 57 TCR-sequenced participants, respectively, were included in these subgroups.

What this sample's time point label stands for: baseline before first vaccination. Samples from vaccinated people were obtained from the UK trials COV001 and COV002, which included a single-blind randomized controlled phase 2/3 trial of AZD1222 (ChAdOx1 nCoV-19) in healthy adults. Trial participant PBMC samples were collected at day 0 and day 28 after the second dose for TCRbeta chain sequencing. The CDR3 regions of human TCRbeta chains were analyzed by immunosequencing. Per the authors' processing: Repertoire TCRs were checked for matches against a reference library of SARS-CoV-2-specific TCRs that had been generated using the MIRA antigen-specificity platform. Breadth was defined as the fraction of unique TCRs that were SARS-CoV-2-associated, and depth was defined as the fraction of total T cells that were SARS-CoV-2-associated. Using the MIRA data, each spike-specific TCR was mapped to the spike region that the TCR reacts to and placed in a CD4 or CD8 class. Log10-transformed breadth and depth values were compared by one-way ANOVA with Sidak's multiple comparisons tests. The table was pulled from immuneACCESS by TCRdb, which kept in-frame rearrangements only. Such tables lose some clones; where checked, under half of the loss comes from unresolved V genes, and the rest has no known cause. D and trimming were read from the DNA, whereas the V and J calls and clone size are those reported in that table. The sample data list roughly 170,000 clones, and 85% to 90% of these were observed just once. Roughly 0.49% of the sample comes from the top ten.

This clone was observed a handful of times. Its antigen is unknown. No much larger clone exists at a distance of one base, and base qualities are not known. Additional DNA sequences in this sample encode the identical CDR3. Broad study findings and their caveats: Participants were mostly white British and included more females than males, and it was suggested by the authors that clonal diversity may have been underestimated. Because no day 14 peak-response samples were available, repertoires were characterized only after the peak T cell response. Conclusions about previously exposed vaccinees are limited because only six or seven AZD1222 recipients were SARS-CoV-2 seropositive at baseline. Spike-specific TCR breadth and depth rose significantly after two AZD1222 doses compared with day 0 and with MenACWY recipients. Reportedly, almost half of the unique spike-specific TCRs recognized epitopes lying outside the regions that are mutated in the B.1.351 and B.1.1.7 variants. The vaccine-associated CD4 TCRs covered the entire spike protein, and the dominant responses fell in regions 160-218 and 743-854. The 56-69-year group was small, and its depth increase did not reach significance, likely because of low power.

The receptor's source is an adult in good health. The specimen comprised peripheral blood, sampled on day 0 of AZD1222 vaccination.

The CDR3 in this case is CASSQDGGLGNQPQHF. The sequenced DNA is TGCGCCAGCAGCCAAGATGGGGGGTTAGGCAATCAGCCCCAGCATTTT. The chain is made from TRBV4-1 and TRBJ1-5; perhaps TRBD1 is the D gene, with 5 bases matching. The CDR3, cysteine through phenylalanine, is 16 amino acids long. CDR3 DNA only is kept here, 48 bases in frame from base 1. CDR1 and CDR2, per the germline V gene, are MGHRA and YSYEKL. Trimming removed 0 bases from V and 2 bases from J, leaving 11 bases between the germline ends.